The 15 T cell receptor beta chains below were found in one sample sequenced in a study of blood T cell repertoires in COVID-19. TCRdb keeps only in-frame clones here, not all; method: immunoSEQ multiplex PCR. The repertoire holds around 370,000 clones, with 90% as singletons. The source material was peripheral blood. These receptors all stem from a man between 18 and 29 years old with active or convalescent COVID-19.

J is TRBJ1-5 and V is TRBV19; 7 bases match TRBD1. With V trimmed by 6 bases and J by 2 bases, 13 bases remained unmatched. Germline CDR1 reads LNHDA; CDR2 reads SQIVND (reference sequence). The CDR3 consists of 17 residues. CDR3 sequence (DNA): TGTGCCAGTAGCCCCGACAGGGTGGGGTCGGGCAATCAGCCCCAGCATTTT. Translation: CASSPDRVGSGNQPQHF.

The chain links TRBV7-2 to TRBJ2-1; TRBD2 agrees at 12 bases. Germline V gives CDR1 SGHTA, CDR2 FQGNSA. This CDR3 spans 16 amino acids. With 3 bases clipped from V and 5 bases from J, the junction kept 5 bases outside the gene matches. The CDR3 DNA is TGTGCCAGCAGCTTGGGACCTAGCGGGGGGGACAATGAGCAGTTCTTC. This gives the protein CASSLGPSGGDNEQFF. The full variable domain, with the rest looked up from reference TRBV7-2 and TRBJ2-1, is GAGVSQSPSNKVTEKGKDVELRCDPISGHTALYWYRQSLGQGLEFLIYFQGNSAPDKSGLPSDRFSAERTGGSVSTLTIQRTQQEDSAVYLCASSLGPSGGDNEQFFGPGTRLTVL.

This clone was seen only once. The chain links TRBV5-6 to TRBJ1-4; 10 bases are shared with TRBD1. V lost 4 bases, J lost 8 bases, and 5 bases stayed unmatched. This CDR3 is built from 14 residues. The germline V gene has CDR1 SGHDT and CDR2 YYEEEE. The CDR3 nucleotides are TGTGCCAGCAGCCCGACAGGGGGCGGCGAAAAACTGTTTTTT. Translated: CASSPTGGGEKLFF.

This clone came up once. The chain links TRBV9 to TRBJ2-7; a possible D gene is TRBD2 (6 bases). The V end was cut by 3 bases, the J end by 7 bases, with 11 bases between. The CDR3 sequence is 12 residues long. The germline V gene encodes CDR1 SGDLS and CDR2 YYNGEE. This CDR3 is CASSGPRGEQYF. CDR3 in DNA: TGTGCCAGCAGCGGGCCTCGGGGGGAGCAGTACTTC. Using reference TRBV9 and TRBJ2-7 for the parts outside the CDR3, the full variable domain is DSGVTQTPKHLITATGQRVTLRCSPRSGDLSVYWYQQSLDQGLQFLIQYYNGEERAKGNILERFSAQQFPDLHSELNLSSLELGDSALYFCASSGPRGEQYFGPGTRLTVT.

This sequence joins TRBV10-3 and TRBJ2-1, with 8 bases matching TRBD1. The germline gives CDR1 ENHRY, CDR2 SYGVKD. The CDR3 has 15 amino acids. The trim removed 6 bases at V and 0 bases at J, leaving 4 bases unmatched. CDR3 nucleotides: TGTGCCATCAGCCAGGACAGGGTCTCCTACAATGAGCAGTTCTTC. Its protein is CAISQDRVSYNEQFF.

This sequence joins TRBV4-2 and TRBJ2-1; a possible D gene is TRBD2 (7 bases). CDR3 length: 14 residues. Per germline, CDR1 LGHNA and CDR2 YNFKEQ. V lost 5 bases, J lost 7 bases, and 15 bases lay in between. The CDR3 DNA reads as TGTGCCAGCAGCACCGGGGGGCCGTGGAATGAGCAGTTCTTC. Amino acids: CASSTGGPWNEQFF.

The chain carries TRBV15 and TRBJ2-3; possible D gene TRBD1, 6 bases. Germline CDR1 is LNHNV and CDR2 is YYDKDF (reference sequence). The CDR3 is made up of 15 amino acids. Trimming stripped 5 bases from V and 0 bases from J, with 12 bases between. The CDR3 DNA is TGTGCCACCAGCGCAGGGGTACCGAGCACAGATACGCAGTATTTT. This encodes CATSAGVPSTDTQYF.

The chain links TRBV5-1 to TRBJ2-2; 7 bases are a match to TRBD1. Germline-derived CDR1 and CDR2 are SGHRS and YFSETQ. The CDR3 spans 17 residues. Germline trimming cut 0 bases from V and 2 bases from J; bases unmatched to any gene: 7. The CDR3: CASSLATTGRNTGELFF. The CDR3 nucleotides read TGCGCCAGCAGCTTGGCGACGACAGGGAGAAACACCGGGGAGCTGTTTTTT.

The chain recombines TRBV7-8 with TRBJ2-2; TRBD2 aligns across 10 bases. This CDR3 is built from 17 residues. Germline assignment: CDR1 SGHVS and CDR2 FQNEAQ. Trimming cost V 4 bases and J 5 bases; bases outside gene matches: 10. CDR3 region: CASSSGGLAKGTGELFF. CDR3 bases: TGTGCCAGCAGCTCGGGGGGACTAGCGAAGGGAACCGGGGAGCTGTTTTTT. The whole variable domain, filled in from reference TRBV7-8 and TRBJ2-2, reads GAGVSQSPRYKVAKRGQDVALRCDPISGHVSLFWYQQALGQGPEFLTYFQNEAQLDKSGLPSDRFFAERPEGSVSTLKIQRTQQEDSAVYLCASSSGGLAKGTGELFFGEGSRLTVL.

Here the CDR3 reads CASGLPAADSPLHF. CDR3 in DNA: TGTGCTAGTGGTTTGCCAGCGGCGGATTCACCCCTCCACTTT. The chain joins TRBV12-5 to TRBJ1-6; D is uncertain. Trimming cost V 2 bases and J 8 bases, with 10 bases left between them. CDR1 and CDR2 (germline): LGHNT, FRNRAP. This CDR3 is built from 14 residues.

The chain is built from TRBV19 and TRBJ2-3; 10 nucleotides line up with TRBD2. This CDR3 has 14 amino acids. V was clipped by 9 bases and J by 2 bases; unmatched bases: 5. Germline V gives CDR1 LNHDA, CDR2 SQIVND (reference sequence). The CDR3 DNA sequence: TGTGCCAGCAAACTAGCGGGGTACACAGATACGCAGTATTTT. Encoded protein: CASKLAGYTDTQYF.

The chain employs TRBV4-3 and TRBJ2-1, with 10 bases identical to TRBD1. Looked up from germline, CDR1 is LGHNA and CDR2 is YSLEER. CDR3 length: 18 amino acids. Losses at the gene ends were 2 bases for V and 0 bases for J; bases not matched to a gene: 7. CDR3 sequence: CASSQLRQGASSYNEQFF. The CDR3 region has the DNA TGCGCCAGCAGCCAATTACGACAGGGGGCATCCTCCTACAATGAGCAGTTCTTC.

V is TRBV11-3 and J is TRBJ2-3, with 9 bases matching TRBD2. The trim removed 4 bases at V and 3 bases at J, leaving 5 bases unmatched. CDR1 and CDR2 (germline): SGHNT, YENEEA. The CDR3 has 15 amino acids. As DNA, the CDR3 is TGTGCCAGCAGCTCGCGGGGGGGCTCGACAGATACGCAGTATTTT. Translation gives CASSSRGGSTDTQYF. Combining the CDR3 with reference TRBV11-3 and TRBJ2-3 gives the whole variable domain EAGVVQSPRYKIIEKKQPVAFWCNPISGHNTLYWYLQNLGQGPELLIRYENEEAVDDSQLPKDRFSAERLKGVDSTLKIQPAELGDSAVYLCASSSRGGSTDTQYFGPGTRLTVL.

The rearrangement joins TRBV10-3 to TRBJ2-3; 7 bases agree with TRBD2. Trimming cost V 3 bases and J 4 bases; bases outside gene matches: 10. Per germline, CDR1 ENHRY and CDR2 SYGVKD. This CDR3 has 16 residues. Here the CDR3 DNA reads TGTGCCATCAGTGAAGGGCAAACGACTAGCTCAGATACGCAGTATTTT. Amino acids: CAISEGQTTSSDTQYF.

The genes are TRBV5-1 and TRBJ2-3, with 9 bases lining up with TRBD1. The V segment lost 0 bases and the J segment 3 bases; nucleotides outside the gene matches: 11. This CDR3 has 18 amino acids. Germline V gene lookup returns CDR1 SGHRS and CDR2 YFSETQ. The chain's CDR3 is CASSLAPNDRGGTDTQYF. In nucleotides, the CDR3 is TGCGCCAGCAGCTTGGCCCCAAACGACAGGGGGGGGACAGATACGCAGTATTTT. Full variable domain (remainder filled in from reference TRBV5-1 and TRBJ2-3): KAGVTQTPRYLIKTRGQQVTLSCSPISGHRSVSWYQQTPGQGLQFLFEYFSETQRNKGNFPGRFSGRQFSNSRSEMNVSTLELGDSALYLCASSLAPNDRGGTDTQYFGPGTRLTVL.